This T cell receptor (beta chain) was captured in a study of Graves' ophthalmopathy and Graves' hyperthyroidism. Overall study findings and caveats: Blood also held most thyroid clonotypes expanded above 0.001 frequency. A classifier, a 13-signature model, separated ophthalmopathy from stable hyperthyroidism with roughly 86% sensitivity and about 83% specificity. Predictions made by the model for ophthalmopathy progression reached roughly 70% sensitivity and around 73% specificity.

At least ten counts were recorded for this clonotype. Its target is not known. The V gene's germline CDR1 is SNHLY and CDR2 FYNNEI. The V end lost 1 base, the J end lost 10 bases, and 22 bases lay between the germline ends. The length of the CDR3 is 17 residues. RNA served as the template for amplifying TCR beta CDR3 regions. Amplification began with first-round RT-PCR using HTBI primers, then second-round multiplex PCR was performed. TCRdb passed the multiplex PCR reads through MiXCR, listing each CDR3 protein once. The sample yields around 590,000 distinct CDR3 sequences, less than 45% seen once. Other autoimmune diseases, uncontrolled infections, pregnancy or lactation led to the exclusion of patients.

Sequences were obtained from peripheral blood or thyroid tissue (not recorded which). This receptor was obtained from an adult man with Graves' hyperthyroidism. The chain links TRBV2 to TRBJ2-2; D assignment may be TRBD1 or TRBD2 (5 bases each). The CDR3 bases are TGTGCCAGCAGTGAAGGGTTCCGGGACGGCCGCAGAATGGAGCTGTTTTTT. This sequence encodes CASSEGFRDGRRMELFF.